This passage covers 6 T cell receptor beta chains from one sample sequenced in a study of blood T cells in healthy people across ages. The second PCR ran roughly 7 to 12 cycles with a sample-barcoded 5' primer and J-beta primers. TCRdb re-derived calls from the 5' RACE reads in MiXCR, one entry per CDR3 protein. The sample comprises around 800,000 distinct CDR3 sequences, more than 40% of which are singletons, and around 18% rests with the top ten. Source material: blood. Receptor source: a man aged 60-69 years in good health.

DNA for the CDR3: TGTGCCAGCAGTTATGCCCAGACCGCTAACTATGGCTACACCTTC. Amino acid sequence: CASSYAQTANYGYTF. The chain links TRBV6-5 to TRBJ1-2; D call uncertain. This CDR3 is 15 amino acids long. V lost 3 bases, J lost 0 bases, and 11 bases lay in between. Germline V gene data show CDR1 as MNHEY and CDR2 as SVGAGI.

The chain has TRBV18 and TRBJ1-1; 11 positions agree with TRBD1. The length of the CDR3 is 15 residues. CDR1 and CDR2 from the germline V gene are KGHSH and LQKENI. After removal of 6 bases from V and 1 base from J, the junction contained 4 bases not matched to a gene. The CDR3 region is CASSPGTGGNTEAFF. CDR3 in DNA: TGTGCCAGCTCTCCTGGGACAGGGGGGAACACTGAAGCTTTCTTT.

The genes are TRBV12-5 and TRBJ2-6; D not resolved. Germline-derived CDR1 and CDR2 are LGHNT and FRNRAP. The CDR3 loop spans 16 amino acids. V was shortened by 7 bases and J by 0 bases, with 13 bases between the two germline ends. The CDR3 spells CASVGGRISGANVLTF. CDR3 DNA: TGTGCTAGTGTTGGTGGTAGGATCTCTGGGGCCAACGTCCTGACTTTC.

The chain recombines TRBV7-2 with TRBJ2-7; 12 bases agree with TRBD2. Germline V gives CDR1 SGHTA, CDR2 FQGNSA. The V segment lost 5 bases and the J segment 2 bases; nucleotides outside the gene matches: 4. The CDR3 is 15 amino acids. The CDR3 loop reads CASSMGTSGPYEQYF. The CDR3 DNA sequence: TGTGCCAGCAGCATGGGGACTAGCGGGCCCTACGAGCAGTACTTC.

This clonotype was detected only a few times. This chain joins TRBV20-1 and TRBJ1-2; D call uncertain. Trimming removed 5 bases at V and 2 bases at J, with 9 bases between. The CDR3 is 12 residues long. Germline V lookup: CDR1 DFQATT, CDR2 SNEGSKA (reference sequence). CDR3 nucleotides: TGCAGTGCTGAAGAACACAACTATGGCTACACCTTC. Translation gives CSAEEHNYGYTF.

The chain uses TRBV11-3 and TRBJ2-5, with D perhaps given as TRBD1 or TRBD2 (6 bases each). CDR3 length: 14 amino acids. Trimming removed 3 bases at V and 1 base at J, with 9 bases between. CDR1 and CDR2 (germline): SGHNT, YENEEA. The CDR3 spells CASSFRGAQETQYF. In nucleotides, the CDR3 is TGTGCCAGCAGCTTTAGGGGGGCCCAAGAGACCCAGTACTTC.